This is a list of T cell receptor beta chains from one sample in a study of Ad26.COV2.S vaccination and SARS-CoV-2 variants. The method was immunoSEQ multiplex PCR; TCRdb's version includes in-frame clones alone and lacks a portion of them. This sample has roughly 680,000 clones, with 89% found just once. The source was peripheral blood, collected in a trial of Ad26.COV2.S vaccine versus placebo. The receptor source for this set is a person between 18 and 60 years old who received the Ad26.COV2.S COVID-19 vaccine or a placebo. Both conserved end residues are part of each CDR3. A D gene is named only where the DNA matches it firmly. Where a row states a size, it is once, few, many or the class of an expanded clone; other rows omit it.

j_call: TRBJ2-1; d_call: TRBD1; clone_size: .; v_call: TRBV30; cdr3_nt: TGTGCCTGGGACCTGACAGGGAGATGGGATGAGCAGTTCTTC; cdr3_aa: CAWDLTGRWDEQFF
j_call: TRBJ2-5; d_call: TRBD2; clone_size: .; v_call: TRBV19; cdr3_nt: TGTGCCAGTAGTAAATTCGGACTAGCGGGATCAGAGACCCAGTACTTC; cdr3_aa: CASSKFGLAGSETQYF
j_call: TRBJ1-1; d_call: TRBD1; clone_size: once; v_call: TRBV12-3/TRBV12-4; cdr3_nt: TGTGCCAGCAGTTTAACAGGGGTTGAAGCTTTCTTT; cdr3_aa: CASSLTGVEAFF
j_call: TRBJ2-5; d_call: .; clone_size: .; v_call: TRBV5-1; cdr3_nt: TGCGCCAGCAGCCCCAGCCCGCAGCAAGAGACCCAGTACTTC; cdr3_aa: CASSPSPQQETQYF
j_call: TRBJ2-7; d_call: .; clone_size: .; v_call: TRBV24-1; cdr3_nt: TGTGCCACCAGTCAGGACCCATACGAGCAGTACTTC; cdr3_aa: CATSQDPYEQYF
j_call: TRBJ2-5; d_call: .; clone_size: .; v_call: TRBV15; cdr3_nt: TGTGCCACCAGCATTCACAGGACTGAAGAGACCCAGTACTTC; cdr3_aa: CATSIHRTEETQYF
j_call: TRBJ2-7; d_call: .; clone_size: .; v_call: TRBV5-5; cdr3_nt: TGTGCCAGCACCCACTTACCGGACCGACTTCCCTACGAGCAGTACTTC; cdr3_aa: CASTHLPDRLPYEQYF
j_call: TRBJ1-2; d_call: TRBD1; clone_size: .; v_call: TRBV5-1; cdr3_nt: TGCGCCAGCAGCTTGGGACAGGGTGTGGGCTACACCTTC; cdr3_aa: CASSLGQGVGYTF
j_call: TRBJ1-2; d_call: .; clone_size: .; v_call: TRBV30; cdr3_nt: TGTGCCTGGAGTGGGGGCAATGGCTACACCTTC; cdr3_aa: CAWSGGNGYTF
j_call: TRBJ1-1; d_call: .; clone_size: .; v_call: TRBV11-1; cdr3_nt: TGTGCCAGCAGCTGGACACGGTCTACTGAAGCTTTCTTT; cdr3_aa: CASSWTRSTEAFF
j_call: TRBJ2-7; d_call: .; clone_size: .; v_call: TRBV19; cdr3_nt: TGTGCCAGTAGTATAGCGACGACGACCTACGAGCAGTACTTC; cdr3_aa: CASSIATTTYEQYF
j_call: TRBJ2-3; d_call: .; clone_size: .; v_call: TRBV2; cdr3_nt: TGTGCCAGCACCTCTCCCATAAAAGATACGCAGTATTTT; cdr3_aa: CASTSPIKDTQYF
j_call: TRBJ2-7; d_call: .; clone_size: .; v_call: TRBV7-8; cdr3_nt: TGTGCCAGCAGCTTAGCGAGTGGCGGGCCTTCCTACGAGCAGTACTTC; cdr3_aa: CASSLASGGPSYEQYF
j_call: TRBJ1-1; d_call: .; clone_size: .; v_call: TRBV10-1; cdr3_nt: TGCGCCAGCCAGCGGGCAGGGGTCTCTGAAGCTTTCTTT; cdr3_aa: CASQRAGVSEAFF
j_call: TRBJ1-4; d_call: .; clone_size: .; v_call: TRBV7-9; cdr3_nt: TGTGCCAGCAGCTTAGTGGCGGGTGAAAAACTGTTTTTT; cdr3_aa: CASSLVAGEKLFF
j_call: TRBJ2-3; d_call: .; clone_size: once; v_call: TRBV3-1/TRBV3-2; cdr3_nt: TGTGCCAGCAGCCAAGGGGAGACAGATACGCAGTATTTT; cdr3_aa: CASSQGETDTQYF
j_call: TRBJ2-3; d_call: TRBD2; clone_size: .; v_call: TRBV7-6; cdr3_nt: TGTGCCAGCAGCTTACTCGTCGGGCGGGAGACAGATACGCAGTATTTT; cdr3_aa: CASSLLVGRETDTQYF
j_call: TRBJ1-2; d_call: TRBD1; clone_size: .; v_call: TRBV19; cdr3_nt: TGTGCCAGTAGTGGGACAGGGTACGTGGGCTACACCTTC; cdr3_aa: CASSGTGYVGYTF
j_call: TRBJ2-7; d_call: .; clone_size: .; v_call: TRBV30; cdr3_nt: TGTGCCTGGAGCGGAACAGGCTACGAGCAGTACTTC; cdr3_aa: CAWSGTGYEQYF
j_call: TRBJ2-2; d_call: TRBD1; clone_size: .; v_call: TRBV7-2; cdr3_nt: TGTGCCAGCAGCTTAAGACAGGGGAACACCGGGGAGCTGTTTTTT; cdr3_aa: CASSLRQGNTGELFF
j_call: TRBJ2-7; d_call: TRBD1; clone_size: .; v_call: TRBV7-9; cdr3_nt: TGTGCCAGCAGCGTACAGGGGGCCAACGAGCAGTACTTC; cdr3_aa: CASSVQGANEQYF
j_call: TRBJ2-7; d_call: .; clone_size: .; v_call: TRBV14; cdr3_nt: TGTGCCAGCAGCCAAGTCGCAGTCCACGAGCAGTACTTC; cdr3_aa: CASSQVAVHEQYF
j_call: TRBJ2-2; d_call: TRBD1; clone_size: .; v_call: TRBV18; cdr3_nt: TGTGCCAGCTCACCACAACAGGGGGCTAGGACCGGGGAGCTGTTTTTT; cdr3_aa: CASSPQQGARTGELFF
j_call: TRBJ2-7; d_call: .; clone_size: once; v_call: TRBV10-3; cdr3_nt: TGTGCCATCAGTGAGTCCCCTTTGGGCGAGCAGTACTTC; cdr3_aa: CAISESPLGEQYF
j_call: TRBJ1-2; d_call: .; clone_size: .; v_call: TRBV4-3; cdr3_nt: TGCGCCAGCAGCCAAGAGTCCCCTTGGGCCTATGGCTACACCTTC; cdr3_aa: CASSQESPWAYGYTF
j_call: TRBJ1-2; d_call: .; clone_size: .; v_call: TRBV19; cdr3_nt: TGTGCCAGTACCCCAACGGGGAGTTGGGGCTATGGCTACACCTTC; cdr3_aa: CASTPTGSWGYGYTF